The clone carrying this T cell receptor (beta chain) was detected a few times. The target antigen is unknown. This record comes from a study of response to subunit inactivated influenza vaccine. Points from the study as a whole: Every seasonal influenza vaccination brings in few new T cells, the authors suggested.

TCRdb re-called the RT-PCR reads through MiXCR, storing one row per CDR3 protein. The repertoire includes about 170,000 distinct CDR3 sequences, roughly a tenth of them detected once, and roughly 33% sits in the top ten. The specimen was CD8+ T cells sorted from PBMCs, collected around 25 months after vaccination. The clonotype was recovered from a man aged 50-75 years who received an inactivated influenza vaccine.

The CDR3 DNA is TGTGCCAGCAGCAAATTCCGAGGGACGGTCGAAGTCGCAACTGAAGCTTTCTTT. Residues: CASSKFRGTVEVATEAFF. The chain has TRBV21-1 and TRBJ1-1; TRBD1, the D gene given by the table, was not confirmed from the DNA. TRBV21-1 is termed a pseudogene. The CDR3 is 18 residues long.